Listed here are 12 T cell receptor beta chains from one sample, sequenced in a study of metastatic and nonmetastatic thyroid tumors. Patients underwent thyroid surgery, and none had received any treatment before it. TCRdb re-analyzed the PCR reads using MiXCR. Of some 83,000 clones listed, 9.5% to 15% are singletons. The sequencing sample was made of tumor tissue. The receptors come from a female donor with papillary thyroid cancer or a benign thyroid nodule (not recorded which). Some clones in this sample may be carry-over from other donors' samples.

In this sample, this clone turned up many times. V gene TRBV30 combines with J gene TRBJ1-1; D unresolved. Germline V gene data show CDR1 as GTSNPN and CDR2 as SVGIG (reference sequence). V lost 1 base and J 1 base, leaving 7 bases between the germline ends. This CDR3 comprises 13 residues. The CDR3 DNA sequence: TGTGCCTGGAGTGAGGGAACGAACACTGAAGCTTTCTTT. It yields the protein CAWSEGTNTEAFF.

This clone showed up many times. The CDR3 reads CASSSLRSTYNEQFF. The CDR3 nucleotides are TGTGCCAGCAGCTCTCTCCGGTCCACTTACAATGAGCAGTTCTTC. J is TRBJ2-1 and V is TRBV11-2, with unresolved D. Germline V CDR1 and CDR2: SGHAT, FQNNGV. The CDR3 contains 15 residues. V lost 4 bases to trimming and J lost 4 bases, with 14 bases between them. Full variable domain (missing parts from reference TRBV11-2 and TRBJ2-1): EAGVAQSPRYKIIEKRQSVAFWCNPISGHATLYWYQQILGQGPKLLIQFQNNGVVDDSQLPKDRFSAERLKGVDSTLKIQPAKLEDSAVYLCASSSLRSTYNEQFFGPGTRLTVL.

The V and J genes are TRBV4-2 and TRBJ2-1; 14 bases are shared with TRBD2. CDR1 and CDR2 (germline): LGHNA, YNFKEQ. CDR3 length: 19 amino acids. J gave up 0 bases and V 4 bases, and 8 bases lay outside the gene matches. The chain's CDR3 is CASSRLAGGLLSSYNEQFF. CDR3 DNA sequence: TGTGCCAGCAGCCGACTAGCGGGAGGGCTATTGAGCTCCTACAATGAGCAGTTCTTC.

This clone was observed once. The J gene is TRBJ2-5, the V gene TRBV7-3, with no clear D. The CDR3 has 15 residues. Germline values: CDR1 SGHTA, CDR2 FQGTGA. V was shortened by 5 bases and J by 5 bases, with 18 bases between the two germline ends. Written as DNA, the CDR3 is TGTGCCAGCAGCCCATTATCTGCGTCCGCGGAGACCCAGTACTTC. Translation gives CASSPLSASAETQYF.

This clone was recorded at least ten times. The CDR3 protein is CASSQGLAGYNEQFF. The CDR3 region has the DNA TGTGCCAGCAGCCAAGGCCTAGCGGGGTACAATGAGCAGTTCTTC. This chain connects TRBV7-2 to TRBJ2-1; 9 bases are shared with TRBD2. Germline CDR1 SGHTA, CDR2 FQGNSA. V lost 5 bases, J lost 4 bases, and 6 bases stayed unmatched. The CDR3 is 15 amino acids.

This clone was seen ten or more times. The rearrangement links TRBV4-1 to TRBJ1-1; 9 nucleotides line up with TRBD1. CDR1 and CDR2 from the germline V gene are MGHRA and YSYEKL. The V segment lost 1 base and the J segment 11 bases; nucleotides outside the gene matches: 5. CDR3 size: 13 residues. Here the CDR3 DNA reads TGCGCCAGCAGCCAAGTCGGGACAGGGCTGGCTTTCTTT. Protein product: CASSQVGTGLAFF.

This clone was picked up many times. This chain connects TRBV28 to TRBJ2-7; 8 bases line up with TRBD2. The trim removed 7 bases at V and 3 bases at J, leaving 11 bases unmatched. Germline V gene data show CDR1 as MDHEN and CDR2 as SYDVKM. The CDR3 spans 15 residues. CDR3 amino acids: CASIPSTGGYYEQYF. DNA of the CDR3: TGTGCCAGCATTCCATCAACGGGAGGGTACTACGAGCAGTACTTC.

This clone showed up many times. The same CDR3 also results from other DNA sequences found in this sample. The chain recombines TRBV6-5 with TRBJ2-3; D possibly corresponds to TRBD2 (7 bases). The CDR3 runs to 15 residues. Germline-derived CDR1 and CDR2 are MNHEY and SVGAGI. V shed 2 bases and J shed 5 bases, with 14 bases lying between them. CDR3 protein: CASSYTQGRGDTQYF. The DNA of the CDR3 is TGTGCCAGCAGTTACACTCAGGGGAGGGGAGATACGCAGTATTTT.

This clone was observed many times. This chain joins TRBV7-9 and TRBJ2-5; 7 bases map to TRBD2. The CDR3 covers 13 residues. Germline V gene lookup returns CDR1 SEHNR and CDR2 FQNEAQ (reference sequence). V dropped 3 bases and J dropped 2; count of bases not matched to a gene: 0. CDR3 sequence (DNA): TGTGCCAGCAGCTTCGGGGGGCAAGAGACCCAGTACTTC. Its protein is CASSFGGQETQYF.

Many counts were recorded for this clone. The rearrangement joins TRBV10-3 to TRBJ2-7, with 8 bases lining up with TRBD2. Unmatched junction bases numbered 13, after V lost 0 bases and J lost 0 bases. This CDR3 spans 19 amino acids. Germline CDR1 is ENHRY and CDR2 is SYGVKD. CDR3 DNA sequence: TGTGCCATCAGTGAGTCTCAGAGAAGCGGGAGCCCCCTCTCCTACGAGCAGTACTTC. It yields the protein CAISESQRSGSPLSYEQYF.

This clone was recorded at least ten times. The V call is TRBV5-1, the J call TRBJ1-6; perhaps TRBD1 as D (5 bases). Germline assignment: CDR1 SGHRS and CDR2 YFSETQ. Trimming took 4 bases from V and 10 from J, leaving 18 bases between them. This CDR3 spans 15 amino acids. Written as DNA, the CDR3 is TGCGCCAGCAGCCCGTGGGGCACTGAGTACTCACCCCTCCACTTT. This encodes CASSPWGTEYSPLHF.

This clone has at least ten counts. CDR3 loop: CASSLVPAGPLHF. CDR3 DNA sequence: TGCGCCAGCAGCTTAGTACCAGCAGGGCCCCTCCACTTT. The chain joins TRBV5-1 to TRBJ1-6; TRBD1 might be the D (5 bases). Per germline, CDR1 SGHRS and CDR2 YFSETQ. The CDR3 length is 13 residues. V lost 2 bases to trimming and J lost 13 bases, with 13 bases between them.